Described below is a single T cell receptor beta chain sequence and its context. Its antigen specificity is not known. No base quality values were provided; no much bigger clone lies one nucleotide off. This sample was included in a study of cytomegalovirus exposure and HLA in healthy donors (TCRdb year 2017). With regard to the full study: According to an earlier analysis of 587 of the donors, 150 million to 200 million T cells yielded 117 million unique TCR beta sequences and more than 250 Gb of sequence data. To predict cytomegalovirus infection status, the study brought together high-throughput TCR immunosequencing, statistical association of individual TCRs with disease status, and machine learning. An earlier analysis of 587 of the donors used high-throughput TCR beta sequencing to judge whether each TCR beta V gene segment behaved as functional or pseudogenic. Among the 398 genotyped donors, 75% to 90% belonged to the genetic ancestry cluster associated with self-reported Caucasian donors. Donor age, sex, ethnicity and CMV serostatus were compiled together with the repertoire data. Class I and class II HLA loci were covered by the typing at four-digit resolution. A separate validation cohort of about 110 different subjects was used in addition to the roughly 720-subject first cohort. A few DR-DQ haplotypes were handled as single units for association and clustering because linkage in the cohort was strong. All discovery cohort repertoires had been generated using a single sequencing platform. The number of typed donors differed by locus: roughly 629-640 for A, B, C, DRB1 and DQB1; approximately 530 for DQA1; approximately 600 for DPA1; and around 450 for DPB1. A later genetic analysis used genome-wide SNP genotypes for about 65% of the 666 donors, treating that subset as a discovery cohort. The study profiled the T cell repertoires of approximately 700 subjects by immunosequencing and related them to cytomegalovirus serostatus. A later analysis re-examined previously published TCR beta repertoires from hundreds of donors and added high-resolution HLA genotyping to investigate patterns of TCR occurrence. The study was designed to test whether signatures of past pathogen exposure could be identified by cataloging public T cell receptors. Across about 370 genotyped donors of the cohort, an average of approximately 200,000 unique TCR beta nucleotide sequences per donor were sequenced, and around 19% of those sequences were non-productive. The later analysis used no new phenotypic data to find candidate immune exposures, relying instead on TCR beta sequences and their occurrence across donors. An early release covering roughly 640 HLA-typed donors comprised about 300 gigabases of sequencing data and 85 million or so unique TCR sequences. Paper-wide results and their limitations: In a later analysis, HLA-associated TCR beta chains were found to be more clonally expanded and to have lower generation probabilities than equally common non-associated chains. Several of the top co-occurrence clusters appeared to be linked to parvovirus B19, influenza, CMV and Epstein-Barr virus, according to a later analysis. It was suggested by the authors that the approach could potentially be generalized to other disease states and immunological phenotypes. In the study, approximately 160 TCR beta chains were listed as associated with cytomegalovirus. In vitro tests confirmed that a few of the cytomegalovirus-associated TCR beta chains recognize cytomegalovirus antigens. An earlier analysis of approximately 540 of the donors showed that most TCR beta V segments appeared in productive rearrangements either about 87% or about 30% of the time, which broadly matched IMGT annotations. Because some donors lacked HLA typing at each locus, the association tests relied only on the typed subset. A later genetic analysis associated a missense DCLRE1C variant with V-gene and J-gene trimming of TCR beta chains, and an independent cohort replicated the association. Because counts were too low, around 17 rarely observed V segments, including chromosome 9 orphons, were left out of the earlier analysis of about 500 of the donors. Some IMGT-functional V segments, including TRBV6-2 and TRBV6-3, could not be told apart with the 87-base-pair reads, so those segments were excluded. A later analysis found that most CMV-associated TCR beta chains appeared HLA-restricted, with HLA associations seemingly driven largely by CMV exposure. Presence/absence analyses assumed roughly uniform sequencing depth across donors, an assumption that may not hold. The classifier was reported to diagnose cytomegalovirus status with high specificity and sensitivity in both the original cohort and the validation cohort. A later analysis associated 16,951 TCR beta sequences with specific HLA alleles at a false discovery rate of 0.05. While some public TCRs were present in many individuals, most TCR sequences turned up only very rarely across donors. Strong co-occurrence of HLA alleles, especially DR and DQ, made assigning TCR associations to individual alleles difficult. For the cohort, immune exposure information was limited to CMV serostatus. A later analysis found that TCR association rates varied across HLA loci, with DRB1 alleles showing the most associated TCRs and HLA-C alleles the fewest. A further reported finding was that TCR beta sequences accurately predicted the HLA-A and HLA-B alleles for most subjects in the first cohort. Compared with the roughly 670-donor mean, donors in an Asian-associated ancestry cluster had fewer N-insertions in productive TCRs, according to a later genetic analysis. In this cohort, only TCR beta chains were sequenced, and detectable features were limited by the absence of alpha or paired-chain data. Correlated functional status among segregating V segments might reflect linkage disequilibrium, but an unknown experimental factor could not be ruled out. A cluster of highly shared sequence variants was judged likely to represent a technical artifact of the sequencing pipeline.

According to the germline V gene, CDR1 reads MDHEN and CDR2 reads SYDVKM. Taken from cysteine to phenylalanine, the CDR3 has 16 residues. CDR3 DNA only is kept here, 48 bases in frame from base 1. Clipping removes 4 bases from V and 5 bases from J, with 9 as the unmatched junction base count. To prepare the library, the immunoSEQ multiplex PCR assay was applied. The multiplex PCR relied on a mix of 60 forward primers for TCR Vbeta segments and 13 reverse primers for TCR Jbeta segments. A multiplex PCR assay on genomic DNA amplified the CDR3 region of rearranged TCR beta genes. The Illumina HiSeq System was used to sequence the amplified TCR beta libraries as 87-base-pair reads. Concerning the study's data processing: In a later analysis, about 80 million unique TCR beta chains were counted across the approximately 670 repertoires, and roughly 11 million of these chains were shared by at least two donors. To remove PCR and sequencing errors, raw reads were error-corrected and collapsed into unique sequences using a nearest-neighbor algorithm that merged closely related sequences. V, D and J gene segments were assigned by aligning CDR3 sequences to IMGT reference sequences. Each retained sequence needed at least a six-nucleotide match to both a V gene segment and a J gene segment. A rearrangement counted as productive if the CDR3 had no stop codons and remained in frame with V and J, and every other rearrangement counted as non-productive. Following IMGT convention, CDR3 was defined as the stretch from the second conserved V-encoded cysteine up to the conserved J-encoded phenylalanine. The earlier analysis of a few hundred of the donors excluded sequences that lacked an unambiguous match to a single V gene segment. An earlier analysis of over 450 of the donors classified V segments as functional when productive rearrangements were above 56.7% and as segregating when the standard deviation between donors was above 5%. A statistical classification framework was developed to diagnose cytomegalovirus status using the catalog of TCR beta chain sequences. In a later analysis, V and J genes were assigned by comparing TCR nucleotide sequences against IMGT/GENE-DB human TR gene sequences. The TCRdist pipeline was used in a later analysis to assign CDR3 sequences and most-parsimonious VDJ recombination scenarios. In a later analysis, every TCR beta chain was defined by the combination of its CDR3 amino acid sequence and its V-gene family, and reads without a unique V-gene family were dropped. A later analysis removed 592 highly shared, low-generation-probability nucleotide sequences to deal with suspected cross-contamination and a sequencing artifact. In a later analysis, a clonal expansion index was calculated for each public chain from normalized within-repertoire ranks of inferred template counts. Generation probabilities in a later analysis came from a VDJ recombination model fitted to out-of-frame rearrangements, and those results were checked against IGoR. In a later analysis, TCR-TCR, TCR-HLA and TCR-CMV co-occurrence was scored with hypergeometric tests, and a repertoire-size bias correction was applied to TCR pairs. A later analysis estimated false discovery rates by permuting HLA or CMV assignments 20 times. In a later analysis, co-occurring TCRs were grouped using DBSCAN, with TCRdist sequence similarity added in when clustering inside HLA-allele-positive subsets. Repertoires with fewer than 30,000 or more than 120,000 public chains were left out of co-occurrence clustering, as were a handful of repertoires with anomalous nucleotide sharing. This immuneACCESS table, as held by TCRdb, lists in-frame sequences with V and J called but not all clones. Of the missing ones, under half trace to an unresolved V gene in checked studies; the others have no known cause. That table is the source of V, J and clone size, and D and trimming were worked out from the DNA. This sample comprises some 99,000 clones, roughly three quarters of them detected only once. 7.7% of the sample lies in the top ten.

The cohort was made up of 666 healthy bone marrow donors. Cohort members were all nominally healthy when sampled, although unrecorded immune exposures were likely present. The donor was CMV seronegative and belonged to the group of around 400 seronegative cohort members. A peripheral blood sample was collected from each donor, and TCR beta sequencing was performed on peripheral blood mononuclear cells. The Qiagen DNeasy Blood Extraction Kit was used to extract genomic DNA from the blood cell samples. The sequence is built from TRBV28 and TRBJ2-3, with 10 bases matching TRBD2. The sequenced sample was PBMCs. The TCR comes from a female donor in good health and CMV-seronegative. The CDR3 has the sequence CASSSLAGGRRDTQYF. The DNA sequence is as follows: TGTGCCAGCAGTTCCTTAGCGGGAGGACGGAGAGATACGCAGTATTTT. The entire variable domain, with the stretches around the CDR3 drawn from the reference TRBV28 and TRBJ2-3 proteins, is DVKVTQSSRYLVKRTGEKVFLECVQDMDHENMFWYRQDPGLGLRLIYFSYDVKMKEKGDIPEGYSVSREKKERFSLILESASTNQTSMYLCASSSLAGGRRDTQYFGPGTRLTVL.